The 19 T cell receptor beta chains in this list originate from one sample, sequenced in a study of OX40 agonist ivuxolimab in advanced cancers. Method: immunoSEQ multiplex PCR; TCRdb's copy keeps in-frame clones and lacks some. This sample has approximately 32,000 clones, with approximately 89% found just once. Sequencing used CD4+ or CD8+ T cells sorted from blood, obtained in a trial of the OX40 agonist ivuxolimab. The receptor set was obtained from an adult with an advanced solid tumor such as melanoma, head and neck, liver or kidney cancer.

The chain combines TRBV5-1 with TRBJ2-3; 12 bases line up with TRBD2. Unmatched junction bases numbered 9, after V lost 0 bases and J lost 4 bases. Germline V gene sequence: CDR1 SGHRS, CDR2 YFSETQ. There are 18 residues in the CDR3. Written as DNA, the CDR3 is TGCGCCAGCAGCTTGGGGCTGACTAGCGGGAGATCATCAGATACGCAGTATTTT. It is translated as CASSLGLTSGRSSDTQYF.

This chain connects TRBV4-1 to TRBJ2-1; 9 bases align to TRBD2. The CDR3 totals 18 residues. Germline CDR1 and CDR2: MGHRA and YSYEKL. The J segment lost 2 bases and the V segment lost 1 base, leaving 9 bases of the junction unmatched. Here the CDR3 DNA reads TGCGCCAGCAGCCAAGTTTCTGGACTAGCGACCACCTACAATGAGCAGTTCTTC. It translates to CASSQVSGLATTYNEQFF.

The genes are TRBV19 and TRBJ2-5, with 11 bases lining up with TRBD2. Germline-derived CDR1 and CDR2 are LNHDA and SQIVND (reference sequence). The CDR3 runs to 16 residues. V shed 1 base, J shed 5 bases, and the junction held 6 bases outside the gene matches. In DNA, the CDR3 is TGTGCCAGTAGTATAGGAGGACTAGCGGGTCGGGAGACCCAGTACTTC. Translated, it gives CASSIGGLAGRETQYF.

This chain joins TRBV5-1 and TRBJ2-7; a weak D match, TRBD1 (6 bases). CDR3 size: 14 residues. The germline CDR1 and CDR2 sequences are SGHRS and YFSETQ. V lost 2 bases and J lost 3, with 12 bases in between. CDR3 nucleotides: TGCGCCAGCAGCTTACAGGGTGACAACTACGAGCAGTACTTC. Translation: CASSLQGDNYEQYF.

This clone has a handful of counts. The V call is TRBV7-3, the J call TRBJ2-1, with D possibly TRBD2 on 5 matching bases. Trimming took off 1 base at V and 5 bases at J, with 9 bases between the two ends. This CDR3 spans 14 amino acids. Germline lookup yields CDR1 SGHTA and CDR2 FQGTGA. Here the CDR3 reads CASSLRGSHNEQFF. DNA for the CDR3: TGTGCCAGCAGCTTAAGAGGGAGCCACAATGAGCAGTTCTTC. The full variable domain, its missing parts supplied by reference TRBV7-3 and TRBJ2-1, is GAGVSQTPSNKVTEKGKYVELRCDPISGHTALYWYRQSLGQGPEFLIYFQGTGAADDSGLPNDRFFAVRPEGSVSTLKIQRTERGDSAVYLCASSLRGSHNEQFFGPGTRLTVL.

The chain has TRBV6-4 and TRBJ2-1, with D perhaps matching TRBD1 or TRBD2 (5 bases each). V was shortened by 5 bases and J by 5 bases, with 10 bases between the two germline ends. CDR1 and CDR2 from the germline V gene are MRHNA and SNTAGT. This CDR3 comprises 13 residues. The CDR3 sequence: CASSTGPNNEQFF. CDR3 nucleotide sequence: TGTGCCAGCAGTACGGGACCCAACAATGAGCAGTTCTTC.

V usage is TRBV9 and J usage is TRBJ2-3; D gene uncertain. The germline V and J ends were trimmed by 1 base and 4 bases, with 10 bases remaining between them. Germline V gives CDR1 SGDLS, CDR2 YYNGEE. The CDR3 is 14 amino acids. In nucleotides, the CDR3 is TGTGCCAGCAGCGTACGCCCCCCCCCAGATACGCAGTATTTT. Translated: CASSVRPPPDTQYF. Variable domain in full (rest from reference TRBV9 and TRBJ2-3): DSGVTQTPKHLITATGQRVTLRCSPRSGDLSVYWYQQSLDQGLQFLIQYYNGEERAKGNILERFSAQQFPDLHSELNLSSLELGDSALYFCASSVRPPPDTQYFGPGTRLTVL.

The chain couples TRBV30 to TRBJ1-1, with 8 bases aligning to TRBD1. In germline, CDR1 is GTSNPN, CDR2 SVGIG (reference sequence). The V and J ends lost 2 bases and 1 base, in that order; junction bases with no gene match: 6. This CDR3 is 15 amino acids long. The CDR3 DNA reads as TGTGCCTGGAGTCGATGGGACAGGTGGAACACTGAAGCTTTCTTT. This sequence encodes CAWSRWDRWNTEAFF.

CDR3 loop: CASRTSGYNEQFF. The CDR3 bases are TGTGCCAGCAGGACTAGCGGTTACAATGAGCAGTTCTTC. The chain has TRBV2 and TRBJ2-1; 9 nucleotides line up with TRBD2. The J segment lost 4 bases and the V segment lost 6 bases, leaving 1 base of the junction unmatched. The CDR3 extends over 13 amino acids. From germline, CDR1 is SNHLY and CDR2 FYNNEI.

The rearrangement uses TRBV4-1 and TRBJ2-7, with TRBD1 identical over 7 bases. The CDR3 runs 15 residues. CDR1 is MGHRA and CDR2 is YSYEKL in the germline V gene. The J segment lost 3 bases and the V segment lost 4 bases, leaving 9 bases of the junction unmatched. The CDR3 region is CASSPYSGQSYEQYF. CDR3 nucleotide sequence: TGCGCCAGCAGCCCCTACTCGGGACAGAGCTACGAGCAGTACTTC.

The chain combines TRBV9 with TRBJ1-4; 7 nucleotides match TRBD1. The V and J ends lost 4 bases and 8 bases, in that order; junction bases with no gene match: 11. The CDR3 runs to 15 residues. Per germline, CDR1 SGDLS and CDR2 YYNGEE. The CDR3 reads CASSKTGTDGEKLFF. For the CDR3, the DNA is TGTGCCAGCAGCAAAACCGGGACAGACGGGGAAAAACTGTTTTTT.

The chain couples TRBV30 to TRBJ1-6; D is unclear. CDR1 is GTSNPN, CDR2 SVGIG, per germline (reference sequence). V was clipped by 2 bases and J by 10 bases, with 15 bases between them. This CDR3 is 14 amino acids long. In DNA form, the CDR3 reads TGTGCCTGGAGTTCTCAAGGTTCTTACTCACCCCTCCACTTT. It is translated as CAWSSQGSYSPLHF.

The V gene is TRBV27, the J gene TRBJ2-5; D unclear. This CDR3 is built from 15 residues. V was pared by 7 bases and J by 2 bases, with 17 bases between. Germline CDR1 reads MNHEY; CDR2 reads SMNVEV (reference sequence). The CDR3 sequence is CASTNQLGRQETQYF. CDR3 DNA sequence: TGTGCCAGCACCAACCAATTGGGCAGACAAGAGACCCAGTACTTC.

This clone occurred once. The chain links TRBV19 to TRBJ2-7, with D perhaps TRBD1 or TRBD2 (5 bases each). Trimming took off 3 bases at V and 6 bases at J, with 21 bases between the two ends. CDR1 is LNHDA, CDR2 SQIVND, per germline (reference sequence). The CDR3 is 16 residues long. The CDR3 is CASSIRRRGPPGEQYF. CDR3 in DNA: TGTGCCAGTAGTATTAGGAGACGGGGACCTCCTGGCGAGCAGTACTTC.

The chain uses TRBV19 and TRBJ1-1; D may be TRBD1 (6 bases). The CDR3 extends over 17 amino acids. V was cut by 2 bases and J by 2 bases, with 18 bases left in between. Germline CDR1 is LNHDA and CDR2 is SQIVND (reference sequence). The CDR3 loop is CASSIPLAGDLNTEAFF. The CDR3 bases are TGTGCCAGTAGTATACCCCTGGCAGGGGACCTTAACACTGAAGCTTTCTTT.

The chain carries TRBV7-8 and TRBJ1-5; D may be TRBD1 (6 bases). Deletions cut 3 bases from V and 4 bases from J, with 10 bases between. Germline loops: CDR1 SGHVS, CDR2 FQNEAQ. The CDR3 spans 14 residues. The CDR3 sequence is CASSLYRANQPQHF. In nucleotides, the CDR3 is TGTGCCAGCAGCTTGTACAGGGCGAATCAGCCCCAGCATTTT.

This chain connects TRBV5-3 to TRBJ2-7, with D possibly called TRBD1 or TRBD2 (5 bases each). TRBV5-3 belongs to the ORF category, with a function that is uncertain. V shed 0 bases and J shed 4 bases, with 17 bases lying between them. This CDR3 region has 16 residues. CDR3 amino acids: CARSLAMGDRRYEQYF. The CDR3 bases are TGTGCCAGAAGCTTGGCCATGGGGGACCGGAGGTACGAGCAGTACTTC.

This clone was seen just once. The chain combines TRBV11-3 with TRBJ2-2; D possibly corresponds to TRBD1 (7 bases). Germline V gives CDR1 SGHNT, CDR2 YENEEA. The CDR3 is 14 amino acids. V lost 6 bases and J 5 bases, leaving 13 bases between the germline ends. The CDR3 sequence is CASSLRGETGELFF. CDR3 nucleotides: TGTGCCAGCAGTCTCAGGGGGGAAACCGGGGAGCTGTTTTTT.

The rearrangement uses TRBV7-3 and TRBJ2-3, with D hard to call. The V end was cut by 4 bases, the J end by 1 base, with 6 bases between. Germline CDR1 is SGHTA and CDR2 is FQGTGA. The CDR3 extends over 13 amino acids. The CDR3 nucleotides read TGTGCCAGCAGCTCCTCCCGCACAGATACGCAGTATTTT. It specifies CASSSSRTDTQYF. Drawing the rest from reference TRBV7-3 and TRBJ2-3, the complete variable domain is GAGVSQTPSNKVTEKGKYVELRCDPISGHTALYWYRQSLGQGPEFLIYFQGTGAADDSGLPNDRFFAVRPEGSVSTLKIQRTERGDSAVYLCASSSSRTDTQYFGPGTRLTVL.